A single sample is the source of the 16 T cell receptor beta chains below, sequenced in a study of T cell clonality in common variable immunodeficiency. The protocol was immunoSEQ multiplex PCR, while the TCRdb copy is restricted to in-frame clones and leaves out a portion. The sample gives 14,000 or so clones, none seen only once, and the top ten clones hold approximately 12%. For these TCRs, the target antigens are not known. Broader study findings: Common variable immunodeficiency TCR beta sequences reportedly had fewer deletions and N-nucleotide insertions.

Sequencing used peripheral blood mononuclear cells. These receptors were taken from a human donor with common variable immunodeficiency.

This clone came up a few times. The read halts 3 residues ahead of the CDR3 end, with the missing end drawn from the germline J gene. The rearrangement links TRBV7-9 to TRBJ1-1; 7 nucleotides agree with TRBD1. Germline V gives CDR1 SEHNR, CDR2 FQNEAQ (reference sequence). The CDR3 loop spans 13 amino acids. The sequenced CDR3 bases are TGTGCCAGCAGCTCGGCAGGGGGTGCCGGG. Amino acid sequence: CASSSAGGAG. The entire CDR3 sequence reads CASSSAGGAGAFF.

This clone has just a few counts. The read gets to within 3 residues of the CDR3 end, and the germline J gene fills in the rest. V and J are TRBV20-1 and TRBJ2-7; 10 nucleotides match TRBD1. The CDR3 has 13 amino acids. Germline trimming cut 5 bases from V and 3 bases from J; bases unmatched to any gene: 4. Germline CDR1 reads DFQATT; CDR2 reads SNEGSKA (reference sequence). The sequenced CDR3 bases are TGCAGTGCTGGGGGACAGGGGAACTACGAG. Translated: CSAGGQGNYE. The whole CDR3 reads CSAGGQGNYEQYF.

CDR3 amino acids: CASSPLLSYEQYF. Incomplete CDR3 DNA: TGTGCCAGCAGCCCCCTTCTCTCCTACGAG. The rearrangement uses TRBV7-9 and TRBJ2-7, with D hard to call. The read finishes 3 residues shy of the CDR3 end, and the germline J gene is used to complete it. This CDR3 spans 13 amino acids. V lost 5 bases, J lost 0 bases, and 8 bases lay in between. Germline V gene data show CDR1 as SEHNR and CDR2 as FQNEAQ (reference sequence).

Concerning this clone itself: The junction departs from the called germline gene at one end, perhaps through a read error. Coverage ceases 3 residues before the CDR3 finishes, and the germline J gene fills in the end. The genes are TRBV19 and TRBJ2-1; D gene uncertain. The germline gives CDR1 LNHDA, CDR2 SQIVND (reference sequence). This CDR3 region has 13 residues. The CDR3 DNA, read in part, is TGTGCCGGTAGATTTGGGCCCCACAATGAG. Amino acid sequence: CAGRFGPHNE. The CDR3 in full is CAGRFGPHNEQFF.

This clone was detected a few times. The CDR3 protein is CAWSDMRGANQPQHF. The CDR3 bases that were read are TGTGCCTGGAGTGATATGAGGGGAGCTAATCAGCCC. The chain employs TRBV30 and TRBJ1-5, with TRBD1 as a possible D gene (5 bases). The DNA ends 3 residues before the CDR3 does, and the rest of the CDR3 is filled in from the germline J gene. Germline loops: CDR1 GTSNPN, CDR2 SVGIG (reference sequence). V was clipped by 1 base and J by 4 bases, with 14 bases between them. This CDR3 spans 15 amino acids.

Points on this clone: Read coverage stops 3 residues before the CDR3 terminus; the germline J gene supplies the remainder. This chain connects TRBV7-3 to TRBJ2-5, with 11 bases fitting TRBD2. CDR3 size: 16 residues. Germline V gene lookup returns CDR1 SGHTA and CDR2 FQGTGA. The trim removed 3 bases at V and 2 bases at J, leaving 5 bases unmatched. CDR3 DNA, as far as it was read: TGTGCCAGCAGCTTGGGGGTAGCGGGAGGGCAAGAGACC. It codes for CASSLGVAGGQET. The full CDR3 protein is CASSLGVAGGQETQYF.

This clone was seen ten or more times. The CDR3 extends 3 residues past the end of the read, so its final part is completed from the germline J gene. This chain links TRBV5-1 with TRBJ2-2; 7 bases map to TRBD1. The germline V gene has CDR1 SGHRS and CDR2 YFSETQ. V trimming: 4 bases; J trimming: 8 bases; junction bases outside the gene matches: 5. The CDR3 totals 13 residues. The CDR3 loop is CASSPHRGGELFF. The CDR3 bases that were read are TGCGCCAGCAGCCCTCACAGGGGAGGGGAG.

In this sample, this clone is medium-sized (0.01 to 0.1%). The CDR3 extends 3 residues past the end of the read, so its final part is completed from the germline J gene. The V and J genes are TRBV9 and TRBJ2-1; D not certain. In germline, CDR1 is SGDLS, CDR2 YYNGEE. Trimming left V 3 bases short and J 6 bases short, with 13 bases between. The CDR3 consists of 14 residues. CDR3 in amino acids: CASSAHRGINEQFF. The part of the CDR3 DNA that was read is TGTGCCAGCAGCGCCCATCGAGGCATCAATGAG.

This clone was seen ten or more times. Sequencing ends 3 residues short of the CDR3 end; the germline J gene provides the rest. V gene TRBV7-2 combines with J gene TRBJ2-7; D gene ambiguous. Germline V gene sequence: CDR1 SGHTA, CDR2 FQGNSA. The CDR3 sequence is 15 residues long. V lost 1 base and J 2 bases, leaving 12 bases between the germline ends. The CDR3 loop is CASSLVSSYPYEQYF. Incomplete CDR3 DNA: TGTGCCAGCAGCTTAGTATCTTCCTACCCCTACGAG.

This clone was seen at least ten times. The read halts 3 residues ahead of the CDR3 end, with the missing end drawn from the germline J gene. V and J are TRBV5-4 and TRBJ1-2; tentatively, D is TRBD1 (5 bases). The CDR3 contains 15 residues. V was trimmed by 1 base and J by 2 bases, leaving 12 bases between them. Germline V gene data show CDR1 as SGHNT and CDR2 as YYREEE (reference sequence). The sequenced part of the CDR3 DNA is TGTGCCAGCAGCTTGACACCGGGGGGGAACTATGGC. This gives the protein CASSLTPGGNYG. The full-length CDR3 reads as CASSLTPGGNYGYTF. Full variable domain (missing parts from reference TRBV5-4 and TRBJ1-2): ETGVTQSPTHLIKTRGQQVTLRCSSQSGHNTVSWYQQALGQGPQFIFQYYREEENGRGNFPPRFSGLQFPNYSSELNVNALELDDSALYLCASSLTPGGNYGYTFGSGTRLTVV.

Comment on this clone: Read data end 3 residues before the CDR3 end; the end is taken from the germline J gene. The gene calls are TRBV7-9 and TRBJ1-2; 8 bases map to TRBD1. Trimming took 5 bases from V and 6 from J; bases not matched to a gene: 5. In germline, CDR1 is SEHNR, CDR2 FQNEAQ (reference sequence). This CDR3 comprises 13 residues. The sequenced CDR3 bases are TGTGCCAGCAGCCTTGGACAGGGCGATGGC. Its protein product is CASSLGQGDG. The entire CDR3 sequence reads CASSLGQGDGYTF.

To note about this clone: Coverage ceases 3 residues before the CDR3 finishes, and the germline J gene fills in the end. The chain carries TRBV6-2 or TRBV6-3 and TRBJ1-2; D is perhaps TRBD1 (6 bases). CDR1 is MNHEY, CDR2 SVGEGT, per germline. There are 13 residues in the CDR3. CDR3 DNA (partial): TGTGCCAGCAGTTACTCGCACAGGGACTAC. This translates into CASSYSHRDY. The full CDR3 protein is CASSYSHRDYYTF.

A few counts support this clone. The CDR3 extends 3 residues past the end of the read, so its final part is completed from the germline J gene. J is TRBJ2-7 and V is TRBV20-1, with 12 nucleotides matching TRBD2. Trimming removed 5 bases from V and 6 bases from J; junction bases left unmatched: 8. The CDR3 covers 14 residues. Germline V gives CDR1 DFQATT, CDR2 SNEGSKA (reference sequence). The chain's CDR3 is CSAPRTSGAGEQYF. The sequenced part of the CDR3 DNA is TGCAGTGCTCCTAGGACTAGCGGGGCGGGCGAG.

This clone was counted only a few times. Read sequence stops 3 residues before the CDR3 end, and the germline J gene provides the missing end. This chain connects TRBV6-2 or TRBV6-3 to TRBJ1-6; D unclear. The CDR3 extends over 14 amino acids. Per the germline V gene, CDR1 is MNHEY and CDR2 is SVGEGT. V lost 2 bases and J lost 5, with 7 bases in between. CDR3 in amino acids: CASSYTVNNSPLHF. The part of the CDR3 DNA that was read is TGTGCCAGCAGTTACACAGTTAATAATTCACCC.

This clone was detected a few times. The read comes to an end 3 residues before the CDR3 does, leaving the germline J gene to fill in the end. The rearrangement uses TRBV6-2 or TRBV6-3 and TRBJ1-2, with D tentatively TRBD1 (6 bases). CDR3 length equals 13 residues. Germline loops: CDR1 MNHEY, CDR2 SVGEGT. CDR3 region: CASSYGGLSGYTF. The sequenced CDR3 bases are TGTGCCAGCAGTTACGGGGGCCTGAGCGGC.

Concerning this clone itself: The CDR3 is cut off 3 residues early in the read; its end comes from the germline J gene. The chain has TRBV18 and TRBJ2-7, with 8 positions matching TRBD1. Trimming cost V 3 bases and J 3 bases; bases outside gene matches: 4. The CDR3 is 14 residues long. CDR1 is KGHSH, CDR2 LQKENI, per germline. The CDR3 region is CASSPGQEIYEQYF. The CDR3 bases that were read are TGTGCCAGCTCACCGGGACAGGAGATCTACGAG.